This T cell receptor beta chain stems from a study of OX40 agonist ivuxolimab in advanced cancers. About the study as a whole: Ivuxolimab was an agonistic, fully human IgG2 monoclonal antibody directed against OX40 (CD134), a costimulatory receptor. The monotherapy dose-escalation portion (N of about 52 patients) of the phase I ivuxolimab trial is reported in the paper. In the dose-escalation cohort, 82.7% of patients were male, and the mean age was 60 years with a range of about 23 to 79. Intravenous ivuxolimab was administered to patients every 2 weeks at six dose levels: 0.01, 0.1, 0.3, 1.5, 3 and 10 mg/kg. Partial responses were achieved by three dose-escalation patients, of whom one had hepatocellular carcinoma and two had cutaneous melanoma. Peripheral TCRbeta sequencing aimed to test whether ivuxolimab altered TCR sequence diversity and caused clonal T-cell expansion. Prior anti-PD-1, anti-PD-L1 or anti-CTLA-4 therapy was permitted, and approximately 39% of dose-escalation patients had received checkpoint inhibitors. Of the approximately 53 patients in dose escalation, 19 had hepatocellular carcinoma, some 15 had melanoma, 9 had renal cell carcinoma and 9 had head and neck cancer. Broader findings and caveats from the paper: Low levels of normalized T-cell clonal expansion were also seen in some patients who did not respond. In partial responders in the 0.1-3.0 mg/kg groups, normalized peripheral clonal expansion was found to be among the lowest, especially among CD8+ T cells. The antigen specificity of the peripheral T cells that underwent clonal expansion was not determined. At doses of 0.1 to 3.0 mg/kg, clonal expansion of both CD4+ and CD8+ T cells in blood was seen between baseline and week 6. After ivuxolimab, CD8+ T cells had more expanded clones than CD4+ T cells on average.

Comments on this clone: Its binding antigen is unknown. No much larger clone exists at a distance of one base, and base qualities are not known.

To sequence the TCRbeta CDR3 region, genomic DNA was isolated from the sorted cells. The immunoSEQ Assay was used for sequencing of TCRbeta CDR3 regions. What TCRdb holds here is the immuneACCESS table cut down to in-frame rearrangements. Part of the clones is not present; checked against another copy, under half of the missing clones reflect an unresolved V gene, and the others are unexplained. Present in this sample are fewer than 90,000 clones, 80% to 90% of which were seen just once. The top ten constitute less than 0.25% of the sample. Trimming leaves V shorter by 4 bases and J shorter by 4 bases, with the junction holding 8 bases beyond the gene matches. The CDR3 covers 16 residues, taking in both the cysteine and the phenylalanine. Only the CDR3 part of the read is kept: 48 bases, read in frame from the first base. CDR1 SGHRS and CDR2 YFSETQ are derived from the germline V gene. The trial excluded patients who had a history of autoimmune disease or who were on systemic immunosuppression. Peripheral blood for TCR sequencing was collected from all dose cohorts at baseline, on cycle 4 day 1, and on cycle 7 day 1. The samples were drawn from a first-in-human, open-label, multicenter phase I dose-escalation trial of ivuxolimab. Adults with locally advanced or metastatic melanoma, renal cell, hepatocellular, or head and neck squamous cell carcinoma were enrolled in the trial. CD4+ and CD8+ T cells were sorted separately from peripheral blood before TCR sequencing.

This specimen was CD4+ or CD8+ T cells sorted from blood, taken in a trial of the OX40 agonist ivuxolimab. The receptor was derived from an adult with an advanced solid tumor such as melanoma, head and neck, liver or kidney cancer. Here the chain combines TRBV5-1 and TRBJ2-6; a stretch of 7 junction bases matches TRBD1. In nucleotide form, the sequence is TGCGCCAGCAGCGTAACAGGGGTAGGAGGGGCCAACGTCCTGACTTTC. It specifies CASSVTGVGGANVLTF.